The clone carrying this T cell receptor (beta chain) showed up just a few times. This sample was taken from a study of shared clonotypes between healthy human individuals. Clones were sequenced by immunoSEQ multiplex PCR, and TCRdb holds only the in-frame ones, with some missing. The sample holds hundreds of thousands of clones, 55% to 75% seen once. CDR3 size: 17 residues. CDR1 and CDR2 from the germline V gene are LNHDA and SQIVND (reference sequence). The V segment lost 3 bases and the J segment 9 bases; nucleotides outside the gene matches: 13. The sample was memory CD4+ T cells sorted from blood. The subset: CD45RA-negative fraction. The rearrangement links TRBV19 to TRBJ1-6; 8 bases are shared with TRBD1. The clonotype was recovered from a woman in her 30s in good health. CDR3 bases: TGTGCCAGTAGTATTTCCACGCCTGGACAGGGTAGTTCACCCCTCCACTTT. It specifies CASSISTPGQGSSPLHF.